This TCR beta chain was sequenced during a study of blood T cell repertoires in COVID-19. Overall study: Samples of COVID-19 (acute and convalescent) were obtained from the United States, Italy and Spain. T cells, B-cell-depleted T cells, or PBMCs provided the cDNA or gDNA that served as material.

The V and J ends lost 3 bases and 11 bases respectively, with 16 bases between them. Germline V gene lookup returns CDR1 LGHDT and CDR2 YNNKEL (reference sequence). The CDR3 length is 13 residues. Followed over time, Seattle patients had been enrolled while infection was active. Authors' methods: Amplification with reference gene primers provided the estimates of nucleated cell counts. TCRdb's table, derived via immunoSEQ multiplex PCR, lists solely in-frame clones and lacks some. The DNA gave D and trimming, while V, J and clone size come from that table. Of roughly 150,000 clones listed, 85% to 90% are singletons.

The sequenced sample was peripheral blood. The receptor was derived from a woman between 65 and 79 years old with COVID-19, enrolled during active disease. This chain links TRBV3-1 (or the pseudogene TRBV3-2) with TRBJ1-1, with no clear D. The CDR3 nucleotides read TGTGCCAGCAGCCATGGAGTTTTTGGTTGGGCTTTCTTT. This encodes CASSHGVFGWAFF.